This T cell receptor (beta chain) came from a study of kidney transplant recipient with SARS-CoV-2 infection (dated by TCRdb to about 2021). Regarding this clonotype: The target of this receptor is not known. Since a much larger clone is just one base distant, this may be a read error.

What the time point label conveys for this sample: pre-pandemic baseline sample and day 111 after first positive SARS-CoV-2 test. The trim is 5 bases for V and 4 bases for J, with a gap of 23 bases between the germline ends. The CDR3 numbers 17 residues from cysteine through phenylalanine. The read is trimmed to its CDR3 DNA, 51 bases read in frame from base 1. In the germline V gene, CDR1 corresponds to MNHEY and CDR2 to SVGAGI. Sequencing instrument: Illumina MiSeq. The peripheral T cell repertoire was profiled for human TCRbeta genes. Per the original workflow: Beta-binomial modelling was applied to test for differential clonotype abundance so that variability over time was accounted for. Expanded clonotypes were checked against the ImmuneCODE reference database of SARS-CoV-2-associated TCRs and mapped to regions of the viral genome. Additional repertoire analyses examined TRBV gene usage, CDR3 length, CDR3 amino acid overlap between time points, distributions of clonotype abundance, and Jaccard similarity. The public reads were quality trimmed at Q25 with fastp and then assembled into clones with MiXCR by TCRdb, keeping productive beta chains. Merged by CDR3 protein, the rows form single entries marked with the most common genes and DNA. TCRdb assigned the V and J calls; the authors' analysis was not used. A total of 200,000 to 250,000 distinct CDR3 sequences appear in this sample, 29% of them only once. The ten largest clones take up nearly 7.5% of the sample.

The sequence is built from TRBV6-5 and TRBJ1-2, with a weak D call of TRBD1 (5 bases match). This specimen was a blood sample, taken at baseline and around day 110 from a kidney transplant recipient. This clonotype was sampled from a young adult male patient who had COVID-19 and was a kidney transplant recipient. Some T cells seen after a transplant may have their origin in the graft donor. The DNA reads TGTGCCAGCAGTGAGACGCCAGGTGGGGGAAAGACCTATGGCTACACCTTC. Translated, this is CASSETPGGGKTYGYTF.